The following is a TCR beta chain sequence with its context. This entry comes from a study of beta chain features in type 1 diabetes. The isolated RNA, all of it, was reverse transcribed, so expressed TCRB transcripts were what got sequenced. The assay was immunoSEQ multiplex PCR, and TCRdb's table has in-frame clones only and misses some. The sample records 970,000 or so clones, 17% being singletons. Trimming took off 2 bases at V and 6 bases at J, with 15 bases between the two ends. The CDR3 length is 14 residues. Per germline, CDR1 SGHNT and CDR2 YYREEE (reference sequence). V and J are TRBV5-4 and TRBJ2-7; the D call may be TRBD1 or TRBD2 (6 bases each). This receptor was identified in a woman between 18 and 30 years old in good health. The sequencing sample was made of naive CD4+ T cells from blood. The CDR3 coding sequence is TGTGCCAGCAGCTTTGGGGGCGGGATGCTCGAGCAGTACTTC. It yields the protein CASSFGGGMLEQYF.